The 9 T cell receptor beta chains below come from one sample, sequenced in a study of regulatory T cells in long-lasting Graves disease. Specified time point: newly diagnosed GD, antithyroid drugs for less than 3 months. Following extraction of RNA from PBMCs, that RNA was used to make the TCR library. According to the study, TCR beta libraries were built with iRepertoire HTBI primers and CDR3-region Arm-PCR. One entry per CDR3 protein, called by TCRdb with MiXCR from the multiplex PCR reads. The data hold about 440,000 distinct CDR3 sequences, with roughly 17% observed a single time. This sample also belongs to another study, concerning T cells in Graves' hyperthyroidism and ophthalmopathy.

The input for sequencing was peripheral blood mononuclear cells (PBMCs), taken at new diagnosis, from a patient treated with antithyroid drugs. Source of these receptors: a woman under 30 with Graves disease.

This clonotype has a handful of counts. At one end the junction does not follow the germline gene, possibly because of a read error. This chain uses TRBV4-1 with TRBJ1-2; D may be TRBD1 (5 bases). Per the germline V gene, CDR1 is MGHRA and CDR2 is YSYEKL. CDR3 length: 13 amino acids. The CDR3: CASSQAPSDRPIF. CDR3 DNA sequence: TGCGCCAGCAGCCAAGCTCCCTCTGACAGACCAATATTC.

This clonotype was recorded a few times. This chain connects TRBV14 to TRBJ2-5, with D hard to call. This CDR3 comprises 12 residues. V was shortened by 1 base and J by 6 bases, with 6 bases between the two germline ends. In germline, CDR1 is SGHDN, CDR2 FVKESK. The CDR3 DNA sequence: TGTGCCAGCAGCCAAGCCCCCCAGACCCAGTACTTC. Translation: CASSQAPQTQYF.

In its sample, this clonotype was seen a few times. The V gene is TRBV20-1, the J gene TRBJ2-2, with 11 bases identical to TRBD2. In germline, CDR1 is DFQATT, CDR2 SNEGSKA (reference sequence). The CDR3 is 14 amino acids. The V segment lost 6 bases and the J segment 10 bases; nucleotides outside the gene matches: 10. In DNA, the CDR3 is TGCAGTGCCCTATTAGCGGGAGGGCCCGAGGAGCTGTTTTTT. This codes for CSALLAGGPEELFF.

This clonotype was recorded at least ten times. The CDR3 region is CAISALGQGTSYEQYF. CDR3 nucleotide sequence: TGTGCCATCAGCGCACTTGGACAGGGAACCTCCTACGAGCAGTACTTC. This chain connects TRBV10-3 to TRBJ2-7; 8 nucleotides align to TRBD1. CDR1 and CDR2 (germline): ENHRY, SYGVKD. Germline trimming cut 6 bases from V and 0 bases from J; bases unmatched to any gene: 10. This CDR3 is built from 16 residues.

V is TRBV7-9 and J is TRBJ2-7; 8 bases map to TRBD2. V shed 5 bases and J 7 bases; nucleotides not matched to a gene: 16. In germline, CDR1 is SEHNR, CDR2 FQNEAQ (reference sequence). The CDR3 runs to 16 residues. The CDR3 DNA reads as TGTGCCAGCAGCCCAAAAACTGGCGGGAGGCGAGGGGAGCAGTACTTC. Its protein is CASSPKTGGRRGEQYF. Full variable domain (remainder filled in from reference TRBV7-9 and TRBJ2-7): DTGVSQNPRHKITKRGQNVTFRCDPISEHNRLYWYRQTLGQGPEFLTYFQNEAQLEKSRLLSDRFSAERPKGSFSTLEIQRTEQGDSAMYLCASSPKTGGRRGEQYFGPGTRLTVT.

This clonotype was seen many times. The rearrangement uses TRBV30 and TRBJ1-1; D unclear. This CDR3 is built from 11 residues. Trimming stripped 1 base from V and 8 bases from J, with 8 bases between. The V gene's germline CDR1 is GTSNPN and CDR2 SVGIG (reference sequence). For the CDR3, the DNA is TGTGCCTGGAGTGAACCCAGCGAAGCTTTCTTT. Residues: CAWSEPSEAFF.

As for this clonotype: It is likely a read error: a sequence one base away is far more abundant. Written as DNA, the CDR3 is TGTGCCAGCAGTTTTCGGGAGACTGAGCAGTACTTC. Protein product: CASSFRETEQYF. The chain combines TRBV27 with TRBJ2-3; possible D gene TRBD2, 6 bases. The end of the DNA fits TRBJ2-7 better, so the J call may be wrong. This CDR3 is built from 12 residues. Per the germline V gene, CDR1 is MNHEY and CDR2 is SMNVEV (reference sequence).

This clonotype was seen at least ten times. The CDR3 DNA reads as TGCAGTGCAGATACTAGCGGGTCTTACAATGAGCAGTTCTTC. This translates into CSADTSGSYNEQFF. This rearrangement joins TRBV20-1 to TRBJ2-1; 9 bases agree with TRBD2. Germline loops: CDR1 DFQATT, CDR2 SNEGSKA (reference sequence). CDR3 length: 14 amino acids. The junction had 7 bases not matched to a gene; V was cut back by 6 bases and J by 4 bases.

The table lists this clonotype with many counts. A read error may account for a junction end that differs from germline. V usage is TRBV27 and J usage is TRBJ2-1, with D tentatively TRBD2 (6 bases). Germline V lookup: CDR1 MNHEY, CDR2 SMNVEV (reference sequence). The CDR3 consists of 11 residues. The CDR3 region has the DNA TGTGCCAGCGGTTCCGGGACTCATGAACTCTTC. Amino acids: CASGSGTHELF.